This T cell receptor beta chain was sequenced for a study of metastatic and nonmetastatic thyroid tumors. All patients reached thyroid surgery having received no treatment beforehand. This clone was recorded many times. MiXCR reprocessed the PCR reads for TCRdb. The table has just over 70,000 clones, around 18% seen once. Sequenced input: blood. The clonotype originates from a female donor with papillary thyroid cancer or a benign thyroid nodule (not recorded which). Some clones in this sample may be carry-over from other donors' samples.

CDR3 DNA: TGTGCCAGCAGCGCCCTGATTAGCGGAACCTACGAGCAGTACTTC. This codes for CASSALISGTYEQYF. The chain combines TRBV12-3 or TRBV12-4 with TRBJ2-7, with D possibly matching TRBD2 (6 bases). The CDR3 runs 15 residues. V shed 6 bases and J shed 2 bases, with 17 bases lying between them.